This T cell receptor beta chain is from a study of CD8 T cells in Susac syndrome. Study-level results: The study's TCR sequencing and HLA analysis drew on a certain number of individuals. That number was acknowledged as relatively small.

cDNA came from roughly 0.5 to 1 ug RNA primed by random hexamers. Coverage of TCR beta CDR3 amplification by immunoSEQ multiplex PCR extended to 54 Vbeta and 13 Jbeta. One entry per CDR3 protein results from TCRdb running MiXCR on the immunoSEQ multiplex PCR reads. The data show about 80,000 distinct CDR3 sequences, with about 94% seen just once and 0.26% held by the top ten. Details on this clonotype: Antigen unknown.

V was pared by 6 bases and J by 1 base, with 13 bases between. The CDR3 contains 15 residues. In blood CD8+ and CD4+ T cells, TCR beta underwent sequencing. Healthy donors, matched for age and sex, constituted the control group. The sequenced material came from CD8+ T cells from PBMCs. This chain connects TRBV12-3 or TRBV12-4 to TRBJ2-1; perhaps TRBD1 as D (8 bases). The sequence was collected from a human donor in good health. The CDR3 sequence: CASRLQGGSYNEQFF. The CDR3 coding sequence is TGTGCCAGCAGGCTACAGGGGGGGTCCTACAATGAGCAGTTCTTC.